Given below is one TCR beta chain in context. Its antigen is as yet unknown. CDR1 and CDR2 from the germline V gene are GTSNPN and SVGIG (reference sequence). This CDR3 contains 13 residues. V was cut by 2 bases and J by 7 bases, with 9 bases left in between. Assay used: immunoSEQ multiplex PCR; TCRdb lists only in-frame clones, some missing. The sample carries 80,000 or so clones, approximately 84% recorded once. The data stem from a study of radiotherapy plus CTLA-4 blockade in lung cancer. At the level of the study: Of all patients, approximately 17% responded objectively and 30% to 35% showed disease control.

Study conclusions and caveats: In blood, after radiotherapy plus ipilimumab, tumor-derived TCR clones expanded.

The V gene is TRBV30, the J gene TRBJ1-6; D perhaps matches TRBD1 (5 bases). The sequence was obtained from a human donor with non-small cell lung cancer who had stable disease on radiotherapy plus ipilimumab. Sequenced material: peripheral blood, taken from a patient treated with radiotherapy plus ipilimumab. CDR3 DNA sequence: TGTGCCTGGAGTCATCCAGGGAATTCACCCCTCCACTTT. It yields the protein CAWSHPGNSPLHF.